This is a list of T cell receptor beta chains from one sample in a study of monozygotic twins with inflammatory bowel disease. TCRdb re-analyzed the 5' RACE reads; it lists each CDR3 protein once, without DNA. The sample includes 170,000 or so distinct CDR3 sequences. The sequenced sample was blood. These receptors came from a human donor with ulcerative colitis or Crohn's disease, or a healthy co-twin of an affected twin (not recorded which). The CDR3 runs from the conserved cysteine through the conserved F or W.

TRBV20-1	TRBJ1-4	CSARAQWQGLGEKLFF
TRBV7-2	TRBJ2-1	CASSFDSSYNEQFF
TRBV5-1	TRBJ2-1	CASSQAGPNEQFF
TRBV5-8	TRBJ1-2	CASSRISPPTNYGYTF
TRBV20-1	TRBJ2-7	CSASPAPDRYEQYF
TRBV29-1	TRBJ1-4	CSVGEGTTNEKLFF
TRBV12-3/TRBV12-4	TRBJ2-1	CASSLGPREQFF
TRBV15	TRBJ2-3	CATSRDPPNTQYF
TRBV25-1	TRBJ1-3	CASSDSYSGNTIYF
TRBV5-1	TRBJ1-1	CASSLASMNTEAFF
TRBV7-2	TRBJ2-2	CASTFTTVGGELFF
TRBV5-6	TRBJ1-4	CASSPTGLTNEKLFF
TRBV4-2	TRBJ2-2	CASSLLRLSGELFF
TRBV29-1	TRBJ1-5	CSVGWGAGEPQHF
TRBV7-2	TRBJ2-2	CASSFPETNTGELFF
TRBV19	TRBJ2-1	CASSPWTSGYNEQFF
TRBV5-5	TRBJ1-4	CASSPLESGGEKLFF
TRBV10-3	TRBJ2-7	CAISETPPAYEQYF
TRBV5-1	TRBJ2-4	CASSFVSGDHKNIQYF
TRBV7-2	TRBJ2-1	CASSLDRTTYNEQFF
TRBV5-1	TRBJ2-7	CASSLRGFYEQYF
TRBV19	TRBJ1-1	CASSIDEWARAFF
TRBV6-6	TRBJ1-2	CASSYRHGGEGYTF
TRBV10-3	TRBJ2-1	CASRDDTEQFF
TRBV19	TRBJ1-1	CASKPGQGMTEAFF
TRBV5-6	TRBJ1-6	CASSKQGPINSPLHF
TRBV20-1	TRBJ1-5	CSDIEGDQPQHF
TRBV5-4	TRBJ2-3	CASSFGGGARDTQYF
TRBV5-6	TRBJ1-2	CASSFAGTSGYTF
TRBV7-2	TRBJ1-4	CASSSGLNGEKLFF
TRBV14	TRBJ1-1	CASTRGGMTEAFF
TRBV27	TRBJ1-4	CASSLSLNGGEKLFF
TRBV7-8	TRBJ1-1	CASSTRDTANTEAFF
TRBV6-5	TRBJ1-6	CASSSGQGNVSPLHF
TRBV12-5	TRBJ1-2	CASGLVFRPQGYTF
TRBV20-1	TRBJ2-7	CSVSPNAYHYEQYF
TRBV12-3/TRBV12-4	TRBJ1-3	CASSPRGTIYF
TRBV5-1	TRBJ1-1	CASSLAAGRTTEAFF
TRBV4-3	TRBJ2-1	CASSQRLNNEQFF
TRBV7-9	TRBJ2-5	CASSFYASQETQYF
TRBV29-1	TRBJ1-2	CSVVPGLGLSYGYTF